The 20 T cell receptor beta chains below all came from one sample that was sequenced in a study of blood T cell repertoires in COVID-19. Sequencing was performed with immunoSEQ multiplex PCR; in TCRdb, only in-frame clones are kept and a portion is missing. The sample has fewer than 450,000 clones, approximately 90% seen once. Sequences were obtained from peripheral blood. The receptor source for this set is a woman under 30 who had recovered from COVID-19.

The V gene is TRBV27, the J gene TRBJ1-1; 8 nucleotides align to TRBD1. Germline V gene lookup returns CDR1 MNHEY and CDR2 SMNVEV (reference sequence). CDR3 length: 15 residues. The V and J ends lost 5 bases and 4 bases, in that order; junction bases with no gene match: 9. This CDR3 reads CASSLGQGLVTEAFF. For the CDR3, the DNA is TGTGCCAGCAGTCTAGGACAGGGCCTGGTCACTGAAGCTTTCTTT.

The chain recombines TRBV21-1 with TRBJ2-1; TRBD2, as called in the table, went unchecked against the DNA. TRBV21-1 is recorded as a pseudogene. CDR3 length equals 16 residues. In nucleotides, the CDR3 is TGTGCCAGCGCCAGCCCCGGTCACAAGGAGGCTCTTGAGCAGTTCTTC. Its translation: CASASPGHKEALEQFF.

The chain links TRBV7-9 to TRBJ2-3, with D maybe TRBD2 (6 bases). CDR3 size: 12 residues. Germline V lookup: CDR1 SEHNR, CDR2 FQNEAQ (reference sequence). V was pared by 1 base and J by 8 bases, with 7 bases between. The DNA of the CDR3 is TGTGCCAGCAGCTTAGACGGGGGTACGCAGTATTTT. Amino acid sequence: CASSLDGGTQYF.

Many counts were recorded for this clone. The J gene is TRBJ1-1, the V gene TRBV30, with D perhaps TRBD1 (5 bases). Germline V gene sequence: CDR1 GTSNPN, CDR2 SVGIG (reference sequence). V was cut by 4 bases and J by 0 bases, with 15 bases left in between. The CDR3 extends over 15 amino acids. CDR3 region: CAWIKIRGVNTEAFF. CDR3 DNA sequence: TGTGCCTGGATAAAGATTAGGGGTGTGAACACTGAAGCTTTCTTT.

V gene TRBV9 combines with J gene TRBJ2-5, with D possibly being TRBD2 (6 bases). Deletions cut 4 bases from V and 4 bases from J, with 17 bases between. Germline CDR1 reads SGDLS; CDR2 reads YYNGEE. The CDR3 covers 15 residues. The DNA for the CDR3 is TGTGCCAGCAGCCCGGGGGACGCCAGGGTAGAGACCCAGTACTTC. Protein: CASSPGDARVETQYF.

This chain uses TRBV6-1 with TRBJ1-5; D is unresolved. The CDR3 length is 13 residues. From germline, CDR1 is MNHNS and CDR2 SASEGT. Between the trimmed V and J ends, which lost 2 bases and 3 bases, there was a span of 5 bases. Here the CDR3 DNA reads TGTGCCAGCAGTGAACAACACAATCAGCCCCAGCATTTT. Protein sequence: CASSEQHNQPQHF.

The rearrangement uses TRBV6-5 and TRBJ2-3, with 10 bases aligning to TRBD2. After removal of 7 bases from V and 3 bases from J, the junction contained 1 base not matched to a gene. The CDR3 extends over 13 amino acids. Germline V lookup: CDR1 MNHEY, CDR2 SVGAGI. CDR3 coding DNA: TGTGCCAGCACTAGCGGGAGTACAGATACGCAGTATTTT. Amino acids: CASTSGSTDTQYF.

The chain carries TRBV21-1 and TRBJ2-7; the D call in the table, TRBD2, was not verified against the DNA. TRBV21-1 is classified as a pseudogene. CDR3 size: 15 residues. This CDR3 is CASSKDVLRGNEQYV. The CDR3, as DNA: TGTGCCAGCAGCAAAGACGTCCTACGGGGGAACGAGCAGTACGTC.

This clone was recorded a few times. J is TRBJ2-2 and V is TRBV3-1 (or the pseudogene TRBV3-2), with D maybe TRBD2 (5 bases). Trimming removed 1 base from V and 4 bases from J, with 7 bases in between. The germline V gene has CDR1 LGHDT and CDR2 YNNKEL (reference sequence). This CDR3 contains 14 residues. CDR3 sequence reads: CASSQGGPTGELFF. For the CDR3, the DNA is TGTGCCAGCAGCCAAGGAGGGCCCACCGGGGAGCTGTTTTTT.

The chain combines TRBV2 with TRBJ2-7; D remains unclear. Trimming took 4 bases from V and 4 from J, leaving 11 bases between them. This CDR3 has 13 amino acids. Per germline, CDR1 SNHLY and CDR2 FYNNEI. The CDR3 protein is CASSGGGWYEQYV. The DNA of the CDR3 is TGTGCCAGCAGTGGAGGTGGATGGTACGAGCAGTACGTC.

The J gene is TRBJ1-6, the V gene TRBV30, with D maybe TRBD1 (5 bases). CDR1 is GTSNPN and CDR2 is SVGIG in the germline V gene (reference sequence). With 3 bases removed from V and 10 bases from J, the gap between germline ends came to 16 bases. This CDR3 contains 14 residues. The CDR3 loop reads CAWSPGGGRSPLHF. CDR3 DNA sequence: TGTGCCTGGAGCCCCGGGGGGGGAAGATCACCCCTCCACTTT.

This rearrangement joins TRBV30 to TRBJ2-6; possible D gene TRBD1, 6 bases. The length of the CDR3 is 16 residues. The ends were cut back, 5 bases at V and 0 bases at J, with 14 bases in the middle. Germline V CDR1 and CDR2: GTSNPN, SVGIG (reference sequence). In DNA, the CDR3 is TGTGCCTGGTTGGTGTTGGGGGCCTCTGGGGCCAACGTCCTGACTTTC. This codes for CAWLVLGASGANVLTF.

CDR3 region: CASSTGTTYNEQFF. The CDR3 bases are TGTGCCAGCAGCACCGGGACTACTTACAATGAGCAGTTCTTC. The chain combines TRBV7-8 with TRBJ2-1; 7 bases match TRBD2. Germline V gene data show CDR1 as SGHVS and CDR2 as FQNEAQ. The CDR3 has 14 residues. V shed 5 bases, J shed 4 bases, and the junction held 5 bases outside the gene matches.

The V and J genes are TRBV5-6 and TRBJ1-3; TRBD1 is a possible D gene (5 bases). Germline V gene data show CDR1 as SGHDT and CDR2 as YYEEEE. V was clipped by 4 bases and J by 2 bases, with 10 bases between them. This CDR3 comprises 14 residues. The CDR3 reads CASSGRQPGNTIYF. CDR3 nucleotide sequence: TGTGCCAGCAGCGGCAGACAGCCTGGAAACACCATATATTTT.

The chain combines TRBV19 with TRBJ1-2; 11 bases agree with TRBD1. The V and J ends lost 6 bases and 3 bases, in that order; junction bases with no gene match: 6. The CDR3 contains 15 residues. Germline V lookup: CDR1 LNHDA, CDR2 SQIVND (reference sequence). CDR3 residues: CASRSGTGGDYGYTF. The DNA for the CDR3 is TGTGCCAGTAGATCCGGGACAGGGGGGGACTATGGCTACACCTTC.

This clone has only one observation. This CDR3 is CASNRGRPDGELFF. Here the CDR3 DNA reads TGTGCCAGCAACAGGGGGCGGCCCGACGGGGAGCTGTTTTTT. The V and J genes are TRBV19 and TRBJ2-2; 9 bases match TRBD1. The V gene end was trimmed by 9 bases and the J gene end by 7 bases; junction bases not matched to a gene: 9. This CDR3 is 14 amino acids long. Germline V gives CDR1 LNHDA, CDR2 SQIVND (reference sequence).

The chain employs TRBV5-6 and TRBJ1-2; D unclear. The CDR3 extends over 14 amino acids. The germline V and J ends were trimmed by 0 bases and 2 bases, with 8 bases remaining between them. The germline gives CDR1 SGHDT, CDR2 YYEEEE. For the CDR3, the DNA is TGTGCCAGCAGCTTGGGGAGGGAGAACTATGGCTACACCTTC. This encodes CASSLGRENYGYTF.

This chain joins TRBV19 and TRBJ2-3; D may be TRBD1 (6 bases). V lost 4 bases, J lost 3 bases, and 14 bases lay in between. CDR3 size: 15 residues. The germline V gene encodes CDR1 LNHDA and CDR2 SQIVND (reference sequence). In nucleotides, the CDR3 is TGTGCCAGTAGTAGACAGGCGAGGGGGACAGATACGCAGTATTTT. Translated: CASSRQARGTDTQYF.

The V and J genes are TRBV2 and TRBJ1-1; 10 bases align to TRBD1. Germline V gives CDR1 SNHLY, CDR2 FYNNEI. Germline trimming cut 6 bases from V and 1 base from J; bases unmatched to any gene: 5. The CDR3 sequence is 15 residues long. The CDR3 region has the DNA TGTGCCAGCAGGGAGGACAGGGGGACGAACACTGAAGCTTTCTTT. It encodes CASREDRGTNTEAFF.

This clone has only one observation. J is TRBJ2-5 and V is TRBV2, with 8 bases that match TRBD2. V dropped 7 bases and J dropped 2; count of bases not matched to a gene: 9. Germline CDR1 SNHLY, CDR2 FYNNEI. The CDR3 covers 15 residues. The CDR3 loop is CASTGTRSSQETQYF. As DNA, the CDR3 is TGTGCCAGCACCGGGACTAGAAGTTCTCAAGAGACCCAGTACTTC.